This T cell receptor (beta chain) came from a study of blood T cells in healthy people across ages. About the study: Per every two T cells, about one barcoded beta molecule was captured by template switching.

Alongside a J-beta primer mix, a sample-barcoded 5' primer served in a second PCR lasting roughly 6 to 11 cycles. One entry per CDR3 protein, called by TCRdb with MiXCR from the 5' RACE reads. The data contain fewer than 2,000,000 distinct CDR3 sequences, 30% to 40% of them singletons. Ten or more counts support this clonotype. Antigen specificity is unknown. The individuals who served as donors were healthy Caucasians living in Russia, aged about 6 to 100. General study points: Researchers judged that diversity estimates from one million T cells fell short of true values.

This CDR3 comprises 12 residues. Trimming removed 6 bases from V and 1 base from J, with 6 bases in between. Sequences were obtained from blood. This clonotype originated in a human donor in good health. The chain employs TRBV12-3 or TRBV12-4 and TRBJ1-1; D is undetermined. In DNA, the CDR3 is TGTGCCAGCAGCCGGGAGAACACTGAAGCTTTCTTT. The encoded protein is CASSRENTEAFF.